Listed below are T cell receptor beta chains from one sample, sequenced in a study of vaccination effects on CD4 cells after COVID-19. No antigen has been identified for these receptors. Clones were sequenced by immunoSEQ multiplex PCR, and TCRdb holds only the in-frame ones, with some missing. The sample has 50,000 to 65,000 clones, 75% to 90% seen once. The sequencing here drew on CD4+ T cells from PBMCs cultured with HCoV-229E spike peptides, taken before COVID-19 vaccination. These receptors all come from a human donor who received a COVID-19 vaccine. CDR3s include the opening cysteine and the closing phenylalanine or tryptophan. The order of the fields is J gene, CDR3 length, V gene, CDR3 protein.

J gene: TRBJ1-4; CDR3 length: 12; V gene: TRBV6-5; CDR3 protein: CASNRGNEKLFF
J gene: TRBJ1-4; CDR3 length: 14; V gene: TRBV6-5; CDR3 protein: CASRQQGAREKLFF
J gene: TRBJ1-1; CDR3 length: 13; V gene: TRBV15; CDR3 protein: CATSRDPGAEAFF
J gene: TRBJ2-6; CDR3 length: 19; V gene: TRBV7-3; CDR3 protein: CASQRFGRWSSSGANVLTF
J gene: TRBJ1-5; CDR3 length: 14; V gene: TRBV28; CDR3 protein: CASSHRGRVQPQHF
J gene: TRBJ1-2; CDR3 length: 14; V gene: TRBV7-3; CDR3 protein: CASSLNAVSYGYTF
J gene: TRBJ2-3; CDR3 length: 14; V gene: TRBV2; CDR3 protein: CASSEVTPTDTQYF
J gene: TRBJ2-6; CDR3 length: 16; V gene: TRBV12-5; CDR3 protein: CASANTVTSGANVLTF
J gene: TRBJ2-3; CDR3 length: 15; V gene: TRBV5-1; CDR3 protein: CASSLTGDGTDTQYF
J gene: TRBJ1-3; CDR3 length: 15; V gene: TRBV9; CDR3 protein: CASSVPGIGGNTIYF
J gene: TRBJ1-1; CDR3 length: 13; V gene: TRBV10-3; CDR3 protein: CAIRANVGTEAFF
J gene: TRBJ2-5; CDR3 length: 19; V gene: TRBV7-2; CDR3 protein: CASSTFRDRGHPRGETQYF
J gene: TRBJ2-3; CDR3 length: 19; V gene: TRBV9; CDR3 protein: CASSVQPGGSTYGTDTQYF
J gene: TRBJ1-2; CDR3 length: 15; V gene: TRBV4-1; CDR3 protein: CASSQELAVGYGYTF
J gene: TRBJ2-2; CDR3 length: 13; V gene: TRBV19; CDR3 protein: CASSLVETGELFF
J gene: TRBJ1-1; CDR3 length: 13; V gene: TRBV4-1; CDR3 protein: CAIRDAMNTEAFF
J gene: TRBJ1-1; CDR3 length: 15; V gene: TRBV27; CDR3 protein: CASSPRTGAATEAFF